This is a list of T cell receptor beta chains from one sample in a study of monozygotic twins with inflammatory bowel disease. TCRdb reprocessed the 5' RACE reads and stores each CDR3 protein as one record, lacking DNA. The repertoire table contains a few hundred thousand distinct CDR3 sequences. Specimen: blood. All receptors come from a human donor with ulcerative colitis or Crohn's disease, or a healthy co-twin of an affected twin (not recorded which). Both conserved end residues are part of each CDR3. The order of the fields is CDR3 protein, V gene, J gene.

CDR3: CSADGGELLHF; V: TRBV20-1; J: TRBJ1-6
CDR3: CASSVSGRVTGELFF; V: TRBV12-3/TRBV12-4; J: TRBJ2-2
CDR3: CASSLLQGINEQYF; V: TRBV5-4; J: TRBJ2-7
CDR3: CASGMGTKNNSPLHF; V: TRBV2; J: TRBJ1-6
CDR3: CASSLPLRFGTHYEQYF; V: TRBV21-1; J: TRBJ2-7
CDR3: CSVLRQGTPEAFF; V: TRBV29-1; J: TRBJ1-1
CDR3: CSAYPGPSTDTQYF; V: TRBV20-1; J: TRBJ2-3
CDR3: CASSLDLAGGTETQYF; V: TRBV5-1; J: TRBJ2-5
CDR3: CASSLRTGHNTEAFF; V: TRBV12-3/TRBV12-4; J: TRBJ1-1
CDR3: CASSLGLASAGANVLTF; V: TRBV7-9; J: TRBJ2-6
CDR3: CASSLGTSGLSEQFF; V: TRBV27; J: TRBJ2-1
CDR3: CASTPLGDRGYGYTF; V: TRBV2; J: TRBJ1-2
CDR3: CSARPTSGYTYEQYF; V: TRBV20-1; J: TRBJ2-7
CDR3: CSVRTSGGSGELFF; V: TRBV29-1; J: TRBJ2-2
CDR3: CSARTSGRAVRNEQYF; V: TRBV20-1; J: TRBJ2-7
CDR3: CASRTGFNEQFF; V: TRBV27; J: TRBJ2-1
CDR3: CASSLDRERNEQFF; V: TRBV7-2; J: TRBJ2-1
CDR3: CASGGVSNQPQHF; V: TRBV7-2; J: TRBJ1-5
CDR3: CASSFRGPKRNYGYTF; V: TRBV7-2; J: TRBJ1-2
CDR3: CAIQKQGGYMNTEAFF; V: TRBV10-3; J: TRBJ1-1
CDR3: CASSLVGREGETQYF; V: TRBV7-2; J: TRBJ2-5
CDR3: CAWTGLAVSYEQYF; V: TRBV30; J: TRBJ2-7
CDR3: CASSAGLQETQYF; V: TRBV3-1; J: TRBJ2-5
CDR3: CASSRLEWGALNEQFF; V: TRBV7-2; J: TRBJ2-1
CDR3: CASSGQPSLKNIQYF; V: TRBV27; J: TRBJ2-4
CDR3: CASSFSGGHSYEQYF; V: TRBV3-1; J: TRBJ2-7
CDR3: CATSRDKRIQETQYF; V: TRBV15; J: TRBJ2-5
CDR3: CASSRPGIPMNTEAFF; V: TRBV12-3/TRBV12-4; J: TRBJ1-1
CDR3: CSASTQGVYNEQFF; V: TRBV20-1; J: TRBJ2-1
CDR3: CASSLTGQGDTGELFF; V: TRBV5-1; J: TRBJ2-2
CDR3: CASSPGQGIGLETQYF; V: TRBV5-1; J: TRBJ2-5
CDR3: CASSDGGYSGNTIYF; V: TRBV18; J: TRBJ1-3